This TCR beta chain stems from a study of blood T cell repertoires in COVID-19. Study at large: Researchers got acute and convalescent COVID-19 samples from the United States, Italy and Spain. In each case, the material was cDNA or gDNA derived from T cells, B-cell-depleted T cells, or PBMCs.

As handled by the study authors: Scientists estimated how many nucleated cells there were by amplifying reference gene primers. The assay was immunoSEQ multiplex PCR, and TCRdb's table has in-frame clones only and misses some. From that table come the V and J calls and clone size; the DNA was used to work out D and trimming. The sample carries approximately 400,000 clones, 89% recorded once. Trimming cost V 5 bases and J 0 bases, with 11 bases left between them. The CDR3 is 15 amino acids. Germline V gene sequence: CDR1 SEHNR, CDR2 FQNEAQ (reference sequence). Material: peripheral blood. The sequence came from a man aged 35 to 55 with acute or convalescent COVID-19. V is TRBV7-9 and J is TRBJ1-3; weak D call: TRBD1 (6 bases). CDR3 sequence: CASSPGTTSGNTIYF. CDR3 nucleotide sequence: TGTGCCAGCAGCCCCGGGACAACCTCTGGAAACACCATATATTTT.